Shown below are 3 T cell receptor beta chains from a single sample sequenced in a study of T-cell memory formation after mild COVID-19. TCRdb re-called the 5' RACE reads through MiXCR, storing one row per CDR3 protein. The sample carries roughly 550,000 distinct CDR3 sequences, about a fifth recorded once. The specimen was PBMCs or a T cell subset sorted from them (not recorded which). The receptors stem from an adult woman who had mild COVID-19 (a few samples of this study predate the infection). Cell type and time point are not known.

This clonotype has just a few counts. CDR3 in DNA: TGTGCCAGCAGTAACAGGGGTTCTAGCACTGAAGCTTTCTTT. Its protein product is CASSNRGSSTEAFF. This chain joins TRBV12-3 or TRBV12-4 and TRBJ1-1; 7 bases agree with TRBD1. The CDR3 runs to 14 residues. J gave up 4 bases and V 5 bases, and 7 bases lay outside the gene matches.

CDR3 protein: CASRTGFVGNTIYF. In nucleotides, the CDR3 is TGTGCCAGCAGAACAGGGTTTGTTGGAAACACCATATATTTT. The rearrangement joins TRBV7-9 to TRBJ1-3; possible D gene TRBD1, 6 bases. Germline V CDR1 and CDR2: SEHNR, FQNEAQ (reference sequence). Trimming removed 6 bases at V and 3 bases at J, with 12 bases between. This CDR3 has 14 residues.

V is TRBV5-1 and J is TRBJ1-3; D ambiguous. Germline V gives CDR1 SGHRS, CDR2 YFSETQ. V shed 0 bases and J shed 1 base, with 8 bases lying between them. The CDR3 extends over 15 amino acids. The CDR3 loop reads CASSLGSGSGNTIYF. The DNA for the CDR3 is TGCGCCAGCAGCTTGGGAAGTGGTTCTGGAAACACCATATATTTT.